This T cell receptor beta chain was documented in a study of blood T cell repertoires in COVID-19. Trimming took off 4 bases at V and 6 bases at J, with 7 bases between the two ends. The CDR3 spans 11 residues. Germline values: CDR1 SEHNR, CDR2 FQNEAQ (reference sequence). This clone was picked up a small number of times. Original processing notes: Quantification of nucleated cells was approximated via reference gene primer amplification. Clones were read by immunoSEQ multiplex PCR, and TCRdb kept only the in-frame ones, dropping some. The D gene and trimming were derived from the DNA, and the V and J assignments and clone size from that table. This table has approximately 210,000 clones, 88% appearing once.

The origin of this receptor is a woman between 50 and 59 years old with acute COVID-19. Sequenced material: PBMCs or T cells enriched from blood (not recorded which). The rearrangement joins TRBV7-9 to TRBJ2-7; D unresolved. Here the CDR3 reads CASSWAGEQYF. CDR3 DNA sequence: TGTGCCAGCAGCTGGGCCGGCGAGCAGTACTTC. Full variable domain (outside the CDR3, taken from reference TRBV7-9 and TRBJ2-7): DTGVSQNPRHKITKRGQNVTFRCDPISEHNRLYWYRQTLGQGPEFLTYFQNEAQLEKSRLLSDRFSAERPKGSFSTLEIQRTEQGDSAMYLCASSWAGEQYFGPGTRLTVT.